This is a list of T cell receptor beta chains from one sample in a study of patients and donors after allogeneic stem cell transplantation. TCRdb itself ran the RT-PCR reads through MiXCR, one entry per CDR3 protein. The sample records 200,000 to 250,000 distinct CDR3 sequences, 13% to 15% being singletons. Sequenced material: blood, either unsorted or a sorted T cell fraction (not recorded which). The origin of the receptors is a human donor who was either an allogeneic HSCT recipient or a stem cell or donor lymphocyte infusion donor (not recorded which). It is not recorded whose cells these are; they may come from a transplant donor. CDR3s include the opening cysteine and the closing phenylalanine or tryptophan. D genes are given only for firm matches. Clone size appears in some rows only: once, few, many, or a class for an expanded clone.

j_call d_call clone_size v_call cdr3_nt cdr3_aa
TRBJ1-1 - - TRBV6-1 TGTGCCAGCAGTGCTGGGACTAACACTGAAGCTTTCTTT CASSAGTNTEAFF
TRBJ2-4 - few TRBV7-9 TGTGCCAGCACCCACGGAGGGAGGAATCCCAAAAACATTCAGTACTTC CASTHGGRNPKNIQYF
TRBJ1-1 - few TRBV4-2 TGTGCCAGCAGCCAAGATTTTTGGGGCATGAACACTGAAGCTTTCTTT CASSQDFWGMNTEAFF
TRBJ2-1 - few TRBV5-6 TGTGCCAGCAGGGGATTCGACAATGAGCAGTTCTTC CASRGFDNEQFF
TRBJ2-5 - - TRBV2 TGTGCCAGCAGTGAATCTGGATTGAAGACCCAGTACTTC CASSESGLKTQYF
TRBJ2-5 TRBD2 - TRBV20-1 TGCAGCTACCCACTAGCGGCACAAGAGACCCAGTACTTC CSYPLAAQETQYF
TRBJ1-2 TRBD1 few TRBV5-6 TGTGCCAGCAGCTGGTATGACCGGGACAGGGGAACCCATGGCTACACCTTC CASSWYDRDRGTHGYTF
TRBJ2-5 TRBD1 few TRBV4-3 TGCGCCAGCAGCCAAGGTTCACAGGGGGTGTATCGAGAGACCCAGTACTTC CASSQGSQGVYRETQYF
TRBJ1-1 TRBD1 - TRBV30 TGTGCCTGGGAGAGGGGGCTTAACACTGAAGCTTTCTTT CAWERGLNTEAFF
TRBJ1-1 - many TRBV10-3 TGTGCCATCAGTGAGTCGGGCCGCGCTGTTGAAGCTTTCTTT CAISESGRAVEAFF
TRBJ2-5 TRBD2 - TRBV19 TGTGCCAGTAGGCTAGCGGGGGCGACGGGGGAGACCCAGTACTTC CASRLAGATGETQYF
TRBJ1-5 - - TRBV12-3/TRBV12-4 TGTGCCAGCAGCACCTACTCGGGACACAATCAGCCCCAGCATTTT CASSTYSGHNQPQHF
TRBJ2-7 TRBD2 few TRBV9 TGTGCCAGCAGCGTAGAAGCGGGAGGCTACGAGCAGTACTTC CASSVEAGGYEQYF
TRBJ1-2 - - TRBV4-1 TGCGCCAGCAGCCAAGAGGGCAGGTCTATGGGCTACACCTTC CASSQEGRSMGYTF
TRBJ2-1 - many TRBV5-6 TGTGCCAGCAGCACGGGACTGGGGAGGTCCAATGAGCAGTTCTTC CASSTGLGRSNEQFF
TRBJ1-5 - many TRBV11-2 TGTGCCAGCAGCCGGGAGGGTCAGCCCCAGCATTTT CASSREGQPQHF
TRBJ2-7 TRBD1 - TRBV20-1 TGCAGTGCTAGAGACAGGCAGCAGGGGGCTACCTACGAGCAGTACTTC CSARDRQQGATYEQYF
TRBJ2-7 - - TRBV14 TGTGCCAGCAGCCTCGAGGGGGGTGGCGAGCAGTACTTC CASSLEGGGEQYF
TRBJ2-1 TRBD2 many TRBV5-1 TGCGCCAGCAGCATCCGGACTAGCGGGACTAAATACAATGAGCAGTTCTTC CASSIRTSGTKYNEQFF
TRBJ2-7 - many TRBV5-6 TGTGCCAGCAGCCCCATATGGGACTACGAGCAGTACTTC CASSPIWDYEQYF
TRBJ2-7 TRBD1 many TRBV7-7 TGTGCTAGCAGCTCGGGACAGGGGTCCTACGAGCAGTACTTC CASSSGQGSYEQYF
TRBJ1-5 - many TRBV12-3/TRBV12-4 TGTGCCAGCAGCTTAGCAGGGGGCAATCAGCCCCAGCATTTT CASSLAGGNQPQHF
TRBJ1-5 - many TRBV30 TGTGCCTGGAGTTCGCAGGGGAATCAGCCCCAGCATTTT CAWSSQGNQPQHF
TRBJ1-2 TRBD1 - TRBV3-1 TGTGCCAGCAGCCGGGACAGCTTCTATGGCTACACCTTC CASSRDSFYGYTF